Here is one T cell receptor (beta chain) with its context. Germline V gene data show CDR1 as MNHEY and CDR2 as SMNVEV (reference sequence). V lost 2 bases to trimming and J lost 4 bases, with 9 bases between them. This CDR3 is 14 amino acids long. The data are from a study of blood T cell repertoires in COVID-19. The protocol was immunoSEQ multiplex PCR, while the TCRdb copy is restricted to in-frame clones and leaves out a portion. The sample holds approximately 230,000 clones, around 80% seen once. What was sequenced was PBMCs or T cells enriched from blood (not recorded which). The source of this sequence is a man in his forties who had recovered from COVID-19. The V and J genes are TRBV27 and TRBJ1-5; TRBD1 might be the D (5 bases). CDR3 protein: CASSLRGRNQPQHF. The CDR3 nucleotides are TGTGCCAGCAGTTTACGGGGGAGAAATCAGCCCCAGCATTTT.